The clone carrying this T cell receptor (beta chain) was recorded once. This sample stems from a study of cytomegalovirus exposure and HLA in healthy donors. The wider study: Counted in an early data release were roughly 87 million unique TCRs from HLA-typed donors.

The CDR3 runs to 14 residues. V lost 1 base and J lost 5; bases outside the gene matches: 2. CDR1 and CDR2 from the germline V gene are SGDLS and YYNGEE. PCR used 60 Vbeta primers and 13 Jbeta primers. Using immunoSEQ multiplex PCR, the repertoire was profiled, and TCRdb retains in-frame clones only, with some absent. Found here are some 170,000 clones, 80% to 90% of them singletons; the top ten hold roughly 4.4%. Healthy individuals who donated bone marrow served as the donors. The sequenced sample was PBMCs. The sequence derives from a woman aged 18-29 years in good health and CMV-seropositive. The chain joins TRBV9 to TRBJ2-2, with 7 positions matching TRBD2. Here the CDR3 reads CASSVRGGTGELFF. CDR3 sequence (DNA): TGTGCCAGCAGCGTACGGGGAGGGACCGGGGAGCTGTTTTTT.